The 25 T cell receptor beta chains in this list originate from one sample, sequenced in a study of vaccination effects on CD4 cells after COVID-19. Antigen-specific CD4+ T cells were expanded with viral peptide pools in the ViraFEST assay before sequencing. Following culture for approximately ten days, CD4+ T cells were isolated. Infection with SARS-CoV-2 occurred in the person between March and December 2020, and PCR confirmed it. Each participant was given two doses of one vaccine (BNT162b2 or mRNA-1273). Antigen specificity for these receptors is unknown. Sequenced by immunoSEQ multiplex PCR; TCRdb stores in-frame clones only, minus some. The data contain about 14,000 clones, over 65% of them singletons. Sequenced here: CD4+ T cells from PBMCs cultured with HCoV-NL63 spike peptides, sampled after COVID-19 vaccination. Receptors originate from a human donor who had a prior SARS-CoV-2 infection.

The chain couples TRBV14 to TRBJ1-6; no firm D call. V was cut by 3 bases and J by 0 bases, with 3 bases left in between. Germline CDR1 is SGHDN and CDR2 is FVKESK. The CDR3 is 14 amino acids. CDR3 in DNA: TGTGCCAGCAGCCAGAGCTCCTATAATTCACCCCTCCACTTT. It translates to CASSQSSYNSPLHF.

This clone was seen more than once but under ten times. The genes are TRBV2 and TRBJ1-5; D is ambiguous. CDR3 length: 14 residues. Germline loops: CDR1 SNHLY, CDR2 FYNNEI. Deletions cut 4 bases from V and 6 bases from J, with 13 bases between. In nucleotides, the CDR3 is TGTGCCAGCAGTGGGCTTGGGGTAGGTCAGCCCCAGCATTTT. Translation: CASSGLGVGQPQHF.

This clone was recorded a few times. The rearrangement links TRBV10-1 to TRBJ2-1, with 11 bases that match TRBD2. The length of the CDR3 is 16 residues. Germline V gene data show CDR1 as WNHNN and CDR2 as SYGVQD (reference sequence). V lost 8 bases and J lost 1; bases outside the gene matches: 7. The CDR3 bases are TGCGCCAGCCTACCTTTAGCGGGGGGGTCCTACAATGAGCAGTTCTTC. This sequence encodes CASLPLAGGSYNEQFF.

This clone occurred once. The chain employs TRBV6-5 and TRBJ2-2; a possible D gene is TRBD2 (5 bases). V was clipped by 0 bases and J by 7 bases, with 9 bases between them. This CDR3 region has 14 residues. The germline V gene has CDR1 MNHEY and CDR2 SVGAGI. The CDR3 protein is CASSYSRTLGELFF. The CDR3 DNA is TGTGCCAGCAGTTACTCGAGGACTCTCGGGGAGCTGTTTTTT.

V is TRBV6-2 or TRBV6-3 and J is TRBJ2-3, with 8 bases fitting TRBD2. CDR1 is MNHEY and CDR2 is SVGEGT in the germline V gene. The ends lost 1 base at V and 1 base at J; junction bases unmatched: 1. There are 15 residues in the CDR3. The CDR3 loop reads CASSYFGRGTDTQYF. The CDR3 DNA reads TGTGCCAGCAGTTACTTCGGGAGGGGCACAGATACGCAGTATTTT.

V is TRBV5-8 and J is TRBJ1-2, with 7 positions matching TRBD1. After removal of 1 base from V and 3 bases from J, the junction contained 9 bases not matched to a gene. The CDR3 totals 16 residues. The germline CDR1 and CDR2 sequences are SGHTS and YDEGEE. The CDR3 protein is CASSLRLGGAYYGYTF. CDR3 DNA: TGTGCCAGCAGCTTGCGTTTAGGGGGCGCCTACTATGGCTACACCTTC.

V gene TRBV6-5 combines with J gene TRBJ2-3, with a tentative D call TRBD1 (6 bases). CDR3 length: 12 amino acids. Germline V gives CDR1 MNHEY, CDR2 SVGAGI. V dropped 4 bases and J dropped 7 bases, with 9 bases sitting between them. The CDR3: CASSSGTHTQYF. Written as DNA, the CDR3 is TGTGCCAGCAGTTCCGGGACACATACGCAGTATTTT.

This clone showed up just once. The CDR3 sequence: CASGLVLGQGASGNTIYF. The CDR3 nucleotides read TGTGCTAGTGGTTTGGTATTGGGACAGGGGGCATCTGGAAACACCATATATTTT. The chain recombines TRBV12-5 with TRBJ1-3; 12 bases line up with TRBD1. The CDR3 contains 18 residues. Germline loops: CDR1 LGHNT, CDR2 FRNRAP. V was clipped by 0 bases and J by 1 base; unmatched bases: 4.

The chain employs TRBV2 and TRBJ2-5; 8 nucleotides agree with TRBD1. Germline lookup yields CDR1 SNHLY and CDR2 FYNNEI. V trimming: 3 bases; J trimming: 5 bases; junction bases outside the gene matches: 8. This CDR3 contains 15 residues. The CDR3 nucleotides read TGTGCCAGCAGTGAGACCACAGGGGGTGGGGAGACCCAGTACTTC. It encodes CASSETTGGGETQYF.

V gene TRBV4-2 combines with J gene TRBJ1-4; TRBD1 matches at 10 bases. With V trimmed by 0 bases and J by 7 bases, 8 bases remained unmatched. Germline V gene lookup returns CDR1 LGHNA and CDR2 YNFKEQ. This CDR3 is 17 amino acids long. This chain's CDR3 is CASSQDRPRDRGEKLFF. The CDR3 DNA follows: TGTGCCAGCAGCCAAGATAGGCCCCGGGACAGGGGTGAAAAACTGTTTTTT.

This chain uses TRBV9 with TRBJ2-4, with TRBD1 matching 9 bases. CDR1 is SGDLS and CDR2 is YYNGEE in the germline V gene. Trimming at V came to 5 bases and at J to 6 bases, leaving 3 bases not matched to a gene. The CDR3 consists of 13 residues. CDR3 coding DNA: TGTGCCAGCAGTCTGGGACAGGGAAACATTCAGTACTTC. Protein sequence: CASSLGQGNIQYF.

The CDR3 loop is CASSPSSARGNEQFF. The CDR3, as DNA: TGTGCCAGCTCACCCTCTTCCGCCAGAGGAAATGAGCAGTTCTTC. The V gene is TRBV18, the J gene TRBJ2-1; D is unresolved. The ends were cut back, 3 bases at V and 7 bases at J, with 16 bases in the middle. Germline values: CDR1 KGHSH, CDR2 LQKENI. The CDR3 contains 15 residues.

The J gene is TRBJ1-5, the V gene TRBV12-3 or TRBV12-4; 9 bases line up with TRBD1. This CDR3 contains 11 residues. Losses at the gene ends were 5 bases for V and 13 bases for J; bases not matched to a gene: 3. CDR3 sequence reads: CASSRQGGQHF. The CDR3 coding sequence is TGTGCCAGCAGTAGACAGGGGGGGCAGCATTTT.

The chain uses TRBV3-1 (or the pseudogene TRBV3-2) and TRBJ2-1; D gene uncertain. V lost 2 bases and J lost 6, with 17 bases in between. CDR1 is LGHDT and CDR2 is YNNKEL in the germline V gene (reference sequence). CDR3 length equals 16 residues. The CDR3 DNA reads as TGTGCCAGCAGCCAATTTTTGGGTGGTCGTGCCAATGAGCAGTTCTTC. This codes for CASSQFLGGRANEQFF.

The rearrangement links TRBV5-8 to TRBJ2-7; D gene ambiguous. CDR3 length: 13 amino acids. V lost 0 bases, J lost 2 bases, and 6 bases lay in between. Germline V lookup: CDR1 SGHTS, CDR2 YDEGEE. The CDR3 nucleotides read TGTGCCAGCAGCTTGGCGTCTACCTACGAGCAGTACTTC. This sequence encodes CASSLASTYEQYF.

CDR3 nucleotides: TGTGCCAGCAGCCCGACCGCAGGGGATGGGAGGGGAGCTTTCTTT. Its translation is CASSPTAGDGRGAFF. The rearrangement joins TRBV5-5 to TRBJ1-1, with TRBD1 as a possible D gene (6 bases). From germline, CDR1 is SGHKS and CDR2 YYEKEE (reference sequence). The length of the CDR3 is 15 residues. Trimming took off 4 bases at V and 10 bases at J, with 23 bases between the two ends.

The genes are TRBV5-4 and TRBJ2-7; D remains ambiguous. Germline loops: CDR1 SGHNT, CDR2 YYREEE (reference sequence). Trimming left V 2 bases short and J 2 bases short, with 11 bases between. The CDR3 extends over 14 amino acids. The CDR3 DNA is TGTGCCAGCAGCTTCCCCAGGCAGCCCTACGAGCAGTACTTC. It translates to CASSFPRQPYEQYF.

The J gene is TRBJ2-1, the V gene TRBV7-3, with D possibly being TRBD1 or TRBD2 (6 bases each). Germline loops: CDR1 SGHTA, CDR2 FQGTGA. Trimming shortened V by 1 base and J by 6 bases, and 16 bases separated the two germline ends. The CDR3 loop spans 16 amino acids. Here the CDR3 DNA reads TGTGCCAGCAGCTTAAGGGGTGGGGGGCACCTCAATGAGCAGTTCTTC. Residues: CASSLRGGGHLNEQFF.

This clone is termed medium-sized (0.01 to 0.1%). This chain links TRBV11-2 with TRBJ1-1; 9 nucleotides agree with TRBD1. Germline V gives CDR1 SGHAT, CDR2 FQNNGV. The CDR3 has 15 residues. J gave up 4 bases and V 5 bases, and 8 bases lay outside the gene matches. DNA of the CDR3: TGTGCCAGCAGCCCAATGGGGACAGGGTTCACTGAAGCTTTCTTT. Its protein product is CASSPMGTGFTEAFF.

Details on this clone: At the DNA level, this CDR3 is encoded by other sequences in the same sample as well. The rearrangement joins TRBV7-2 to TRBJ2-1; the D gene is possibly TRBD2 (5 bases). Germline assignment: CDR1 SGHTA and CDR2 FQGNSA. This CDR3 has 15 amino acids. V was clipped by 0 bases and J by 1 base, with 7 bases between them. The CDR3 nucleotides read TGTGCCAGCAGCTTAGCGGGAGTATCCTACAATGAGCAGTTCTTC. Translation: CASSLAGVSYNEQFF.

The rearrangement joins TRBV7-3 to TRBJ2-1; possible D gene TRBD1, 8 bases. This CDR3 is 15 amino acids long. Trimming shortened V by 5 bases and J by 4 bases, and 15 bases separated the two germline ends. The germline V gene encodes CDR1 SGHTA and CDR2 FQGTGA. This chain's CDR3 is CASSRTGGDYNEQFF. CDR3 sequence (DNA): TGTGCCAGCAGCCGTACAGGGGGGGATTACAATGAGCAGTTCTTC.

The V and J genes are TRBV7-3 and TRBJ1-1; D unclear. Germline CDR1 SGHTA, CDR2 FQGTGA. V was pared by 5 bases and J by 4 bases, with 17 bases between. The CDR3 totals 15 residues. CDR3 coding DNA: TGTGCCAGCAGCCCGCTGACGGTTGTGGGCACTGAAGCTTTCTTT. This translates into CASSPLTVVGTEAFF.

This clone has just a few counts. The rearrangement joins TRBV7-3 to TRBJ2-2, with D hard to call. Trimming took 1 base from V and 5 from J, leaving 14 bases between them. CDR3 size: 16 residues. Germline-derived CDR1 and CDR2 are SGHTA and FQGTGA. DNA of the CDR3: TGTGCCAGCAGCTTAAGTGGTGGCTATTCTACCGGGGAGCTGTTTTTT. This translates into CASSLSGGYSTGELFF.

The rearrangement joins TRBV2 to TRBJ2-5, with 7 nucleotides matching TRBD1. The CDR3 consists of 13 residues. In germline, CDR1 is SNHLY, CDR2 FYNNEI. The J segment lost 7 bases and the V segment lost 8 bases, leaving 10 bases of the junction unmatched. CDR3 sequence (DNA): TGTGCCAGCGCCTCGACAGGGTTTGGGACCCAGTACTTC. This sequence encodes CASASTGFGTQYF.

The V gene is TRBV6-5, the J gene TRBJ2-7; TRBD1 aligns across 8 bases. Germline assignment: CDR1 MNHEY and CDR2 SVGAGI. The trim removed 2 bases at V and 1 base at J, leaving 4 bases unmatched. CDR3 size: 15 residues. CDR3 nucleotide sequence: TGTGCCAGCAGTTACGGGACAGGACGATCCTACGAGCAGTACTTC. Protein: CASSYGTGRSYEQYF.